This T cell receptor beta chain was documented in a study of T cell responses to AZD1222 COVID-19 vaccine. Study information: Both about-4-week and about-12-week second-dose recipients were combined. Study results and limitations: CD4 TCRs associated with vaccination spanned spike, dominating at 160-218 and 743-854. Compared with day 0, the breadth and depth of the Spike-specific TCR repertoire rose significantly after two doses of AZD1222. Mostly white British, mostly female donors; authors suggested clonal diversity may be underestimated.

Unmatched junction bases numbered 3, after V lost 6 bases and J lost 8 bases. The germline V gene has CDR1 SGHDT and CDR2 YYEEEE. The CDR3 covers 12 residues. This clone was counted a single time. As yet, its antigen is unknown. Measured with immunoSEQ multiplex PCR; TCRdb has only the in-frame clones, and not every one. The top ten hold over 40% of the sample, which has tens of thousands of clones, under 85% seen once. The receptor was isolated from an adult in good health. The chain couples TRBV5-6 to TRBJ1-2; 11 bases are shared with TRBD1. This specimen consisted of peripheral blood, obtained on day 0 of AZD1222 vaccination. In DNA form, the CDR3 reads TGTGCCAGCACCCGGACAGGGGGCGGCTACACCTTC. As protein: CASTRTGGGYTF.